This entry describes one T cell receptor (beta chain). A single count supports this clone. This receptor's antigen is unknown. Per-base qualities were not stored, and no clone one base away is much larger. The data derive from a study of T cell changes during pregnancy in multiple sclerosis (dated 2019 in TCRdb). Study-wide context: In women with multiple sclerosis, the researchers looked at how the T cell repertoire shifted as pregnancy progressed.

The CDR3 holds 16 amino acids from the cysteine to the phenylalanine. This entry keeps only the CDR3 DNA: 48 bases, framed from base 1. Sequences LNHDA (CDR1) and SQIVND (CDR2) are obtained from the germline V gene (reference sequence). The germline V end is reduced by 6 bases and the J end by 0 bases; junction bases left unmatched: 7. The library was prepared using the immunoSEQ multiplex PCR assay. Not all clones reach the TCRdb copy of this immuneACCESS table, which keeps in-frame sequences only. Checked studies attribute under half of the gap to unresolved V genes and leave the rest unexplained. The sample yields fewer than 90,000 clones; roughly 89% were counted once. The top ten constitute about 0.92% of the sample.

This receptor was taken from a female donor with multiple sclerosis, enrolled in a pregnancy study. The sequences come from peripheral blood, collected in the second trimester of pregnancy. The V and J genes are TRBV19 and TRBJ2-4, with 8 bases aligning to TRBD2. The sequence in DNA is TGTGCCAGTAGGATGAGCGGGGGCTTAGCCAAAAACATTCAGTACTTC. It translates to CASRMSGGLAKNIQYF.